One and the same sample provided the 8 T cell receptor beta chains below, sequenced in a study of blood T cell repertoires in COVID-19. Measured with immunoSEQ multiplex PCR; TCRdb has only the in-frame clones, and not every one. This table has 200,000 to 300,000 clones, around 88% appearing once. Sequenced: PBMCs or T cells enriched from blood (not recorded which). The receptors here all came from a woman aged 25 to 39 who had recovered from COVID-19.

This clone was detected only once. The J gene is TRBJ1-1, the V gene TRBV4-1; 10 nucleotides match TRBD1. Germline values: CDR1 MGHRA, CDR2 YSYEKL. With V trimmed by 3 bases and J by 3 bases, 7 bases remained unmatched. This CDR3 has 16 residues. CDR3 in amino acids: CASSHTLGQGYTEAFF. The CDR3 nucleotides read TGCGCCAGCAGCCATACCCTGGGACAGGGGTACACTGAAGCTTTCTTT.

The genes are TRBV27 and TRBJ2-1; 7 bases are a match to TRBD2. The germline V gene encodes CDR1 MNHEY and CDR2 SMNVEV (reference sequence). The V and J ends lost 5 bases and 5 bases, in that order; junction bases with no gene match: 6. This CDR3 comprises 14 residues. Written as DNA, the CDR3 is TGTGCCAGCAGTCCCCTAGCGGATCACAATGAGCAGTTCTTC. Amino acids: CASSPLADHNEQFF.

The rearrangement uses TRBV30 and TRBJ2-5, with a possible D match to TRBD2 (6 bases). Germline lookup yields CDR1 GTSNPN and CDR2 SVGIG (reference sequence). V dropped 3 bases and J dropped 5 bases, with 13 bases sitting between them. This CDR3 has 13 amino acids. DNA of the CDR3: TGTGCCTGGAGCAGGGAGGTCTGGGAGACCCAGTACTTC. It translates to CAWSREVWETQYF.

This chain uses TRBV28 with TRBJ1-2, with 7 positions matching TRBD1. This CDR3 region has 14 residues. V shed 4 bases and J 1 base; nucleotides not matched to a gene: 3. Germline V gives CDR1 MDHEN, CDR2 SYDVKM. The chain's CDR3 is CASSSTGINYGYTF. Here the CDR3 DNA reads TGTGCCAGCAGTTCGACAGGGATTAACTATGGCTACACCTTC.

The chain recombines TRBV5-1 with TRBJ2-2; 8 bases fit TRBD1. The CDR3 is 15 residues long. Trimming cost V 3 bases and J 3 bases; bases outside gene matches: 4. CDR1 is SGHRS and CDR2 is YFSETQ in the germline V gene. The CDR3 bases are TGCGCCAGCAGCTCCCGGGACAGGTACACCGGGGAGCTGTTTTTT. Protein: CASSSRDRYTGELFF.

The rearrangement uses TRBV4-1 and TRBJ2-7; a possible D gene is TRBD2 (6 bases). Germline V gene lookup returns CDR1 MGHRA and CDR2 YSYEKL. Trimming left V 3 bases short and J 1 base short, with 13 bases between. The CDR3 spans 15 residues. CDR3 sequence: CASSHQSGSSYEQYF. The CDR3 DNA sequence: TGCGCCAGCAGCCATCAAAGCGGGTCTTCCTACGAGCAGTACTTC.

V usage is TRBV19 and J usage is TRBJ2-5; D remains unclear. Germline V lookup: CDR1 LNHDA, CDR2 SQIVND (reference sequence). The CDR3 spans 14 residues. V lost 4 bases to trimming and J lost 7 bases, with 16 bases between them. CDR3 bases: TGTGCCAGTAGTACGGCCCGACCCCCGGGGACCCAGTACTTC. Its translation is CASSTARPPGTQYF.

This CDR3 reads CASTDRGETQYF. Here the CDR3 DNA reads TGTGCCAGCACCGACAGGGGGGAGACCCAGTACTTC. The chain carries TRBV5-6 and TRBJ2-5, with 9 bases identical to TRBD1. Germline CDR1 reads SGHDT; CDR2 reads YYEEEE. The CDR3 totals 12 residues. The junction had 2 bases not matched to a gene; V was cut back by 6 bases and J by 5 bases.